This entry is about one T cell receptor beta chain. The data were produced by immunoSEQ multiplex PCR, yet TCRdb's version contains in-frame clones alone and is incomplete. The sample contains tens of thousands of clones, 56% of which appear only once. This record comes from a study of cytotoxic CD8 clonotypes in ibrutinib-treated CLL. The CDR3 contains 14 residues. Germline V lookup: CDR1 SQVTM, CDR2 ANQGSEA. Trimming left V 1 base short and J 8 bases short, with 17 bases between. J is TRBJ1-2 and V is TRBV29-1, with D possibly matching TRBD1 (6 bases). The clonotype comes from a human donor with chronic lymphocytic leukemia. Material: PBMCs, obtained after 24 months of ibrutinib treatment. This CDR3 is CSVEAQAGEGGYTF. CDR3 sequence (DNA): TGCAGCGTTGAAGCCCAGGCAGGGGAGGGGGGCTACACCTTC.